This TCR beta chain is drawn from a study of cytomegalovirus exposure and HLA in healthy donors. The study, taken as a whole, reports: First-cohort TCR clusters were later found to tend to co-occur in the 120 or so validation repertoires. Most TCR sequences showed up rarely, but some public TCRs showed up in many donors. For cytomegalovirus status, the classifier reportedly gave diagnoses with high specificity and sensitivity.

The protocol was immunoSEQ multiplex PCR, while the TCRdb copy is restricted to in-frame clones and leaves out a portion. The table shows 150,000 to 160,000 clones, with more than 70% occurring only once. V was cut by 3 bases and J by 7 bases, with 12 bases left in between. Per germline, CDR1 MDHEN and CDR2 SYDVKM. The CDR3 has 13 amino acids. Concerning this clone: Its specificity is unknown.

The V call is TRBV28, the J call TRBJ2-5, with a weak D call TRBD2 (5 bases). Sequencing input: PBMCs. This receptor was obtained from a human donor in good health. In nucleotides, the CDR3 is TGTGCCAGCAGTTTGCGGGCCCTAGGGACCCAGTACTTC. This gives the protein CASSLRALGTQYF.